The rows below give T cell receptor beta chains drawn from one sample of a study of cytomegalovirus exposure and HLA in healthy donors. Sequencing used immunoSEQ multiplex PCR; TCRdb keeps in-frame clones, though not all of them. The profile covers 210,000 or so clones, with roughly four fifths appearing a single time and roughly 0.58% taken by the ten largest. Specimen: PBMCs. The origin of the receptors is a woman between 40 and 55 years old in good health and CMV-seronegative. The CDR3 runs from the conserved cysteine through the conserved F or W. The order of the fields is J gene, D gene, V gene, clone size, CDR3 protein, CDR3 DNA. D genes are given only for firm matches. Size values are once, few and many counts, or a class for expanded clones, and some rows have none.

>TRBJ1-2|-|TRBV5-1|-
CASSGGGTGLGYTF
TGCGCCAGCAGCGGGGGGGGAACAGGGCTCGGCTACACCTTC
>TRBJ2-7|-|TRBV28|few
CASSLTQTYEQYF
TGTGCCAGCAGTTTAACTCAAACCTACGAGCAGTACTTC
>TRBJ2-7|-|TRBV30|-
CAWSSGNYEQYF
TGTGCCTGGAGTTCAGGGAACTACGAGCAGTACTTC
>TRBJ2-7|TRBD2|TRBV10-2|few
CAIGAGLAVEQYF
TGCGCCATAGGGGCCGGACTAGCGGTAGAGCAGTACTTC
>TRBJ2-1|TRBD1|TRBV9|-
CASSAWTGGYNEQFF
TGTGCCAGCAGCGCATGGACAGGGGGGTACAATGAGCAGTTCTTC
>TRBJ1-2|-|TRBV7-2|-
CASTQDRRYGYTF
TGTGCCAGCACCCAAGACAGACGCTATGGCTACACCTTC
>TRBJ2-3|TRBD1|TRBV2|-
CASGPGTGGQTDTQYF
TGTGCCAGCGGTCCCGGGACAGGGGGCCAAACAGATACGCAGTATTTT
>TRBJ1-5|-|TRBV19|-
CATKGGYDQPQHF
TGTGCCACCAAAGGGGGATATGATCAGCCCCAGCATTTT
>TRBJ1-5|-|TRBV19|-
CASSISPGGRQPQHF
TGTGCCAGTAGTATATCCCCCGGGGGTCGTCAGCCCCAGCATTTT
>TRBJ2-1|-|TRBV11-2|-
CASSLPPTPTYNEQFF
TGTGCCAGCAGCTTACCACCAACCCCGACTTACAATGAGCAGTTCTTC
>TRBJ2-2|TRBD1|TRBV9|few
CASSVAGGDGELFF
TGTGCCAGCAGCGTAGCAGGGGGTGACGGGGAGCTGTTTTTT
>TRBJ1-2|-|TRBV1|-
CTSSGRTGGHYGYTF
TGCACCAGCAGCGGTAGGACAGGGGGCCACTATGGCTACACCTTC
>TRBJ2-7|-|TRBV6-5|-
CASSYSRGPGEQYF
TGTGCCAGCAGTTACTCGAGAGGACCGGGAGAGCAGTACTTC
>TRBJ1-5|-|TRBV10-2|-
CASSESTIAQPQHF
TGCGCCAGCAGTGAGTCGACCATAGCTCAGCCCCAGCATTTT
>TRBJ1-2|-|TRBV5-1|-
CASSGPLGYGYTF
TGCGCCAGCAGTGGTCCGCTAGGCTATGGCTACACCTTC
>TRBJ1-2|-|TRBV6-1|-
CASSVLYGYTF
TGTGCCAGCAGTGTACTCTATGGCTACACCTTC
>TRBJ1-1|TRBD1|TRBV7-2|-
CASSLLTGVTEAFF
TGTGCCAGCAGCTTACTGACAGGGGTCACTGAAGCTTTCTTT
>TRBJ1-1|-|TRBV19|-
CASSALPGTEAFF
TGTGCCAGTAGTGCCCTCCCGGGGACTGAAGCTTTCTTT
>TRBJ2-1|TRBD2|TRBV6-1|few
CASSEVALAGGNHEQFF
TGTGCCAGCAGTGAAGTCGCCCTAGCGGGGGGGAACCATGAGCAGTTCTTC
>TRBJ2-7|-|TRBV11-2|-
CASSSLQGRYEQYF
TGTGCCAGCAGCTCCCTCCAGGGGCGCTACGAGCAGTACTTC
>TRBJ2-3|TRBD2|TRBV6-5|-
CASSALSGASDTQYF
TGTGCCAGCAGTGCCCTTAGCGGGGCTTCAGATACGCAGTATTTT
>TRBJ1-2|-|TRBV25-1|-
CASSETENYGYTF
TGTGCCAGCAGTGAGACAGAAAACTATGGCTACACCTTC
>TRBJ1-6|-|TRBV4-1|-
CASSQRQGGSPLHF
TGCGCCAGCAGCCAACGCCAGGGAGGTTCACCCCTCCACTTT
>TRBJ1-5|-|TRBV5-1|-
CASSEQGFGSNQPQHF
TGCGCCAGCAGCGAACAGGGATTCGGGAGCAATCAGCCCCAGCATTTT
>TRBJ1-5|-|TRBV9|-
CASSPHRGGDGDQPQHF
TGTGCCAGCAGCCCCCACCGAGGAGGGGATGGCGATCAGCCCCAGCATTTT
>TRBJ1-1|TRBD1|TRBV5-1|-
CASSKQTGRNTEAFF
TGCGCCAGCAGCAAGCAGACAGGGAGAAACACTGAAGCTTTCTTT
>TRBJ1-1|-|TRBV7-3|few
CASSRTPNTEAFF
TGTGCCAGCAGCCGGACACCTAACACTGAAGCTTTCTTT
>TRBJ1-4|-|TRBV25-1|-
CASSEYPEKGKAEKLFF
TGTGCCAGCAGTGAATATCCGGAAAAGGGGAAAGCTGAAAAACTGTTTTTT
>TRBJ1-1|-|TRBV28|-
CASSLAPTEAFF
TGTGCCAGCAGTTTGGCTCCCACTGAAGCTTTCTTT
>TRBJ2-3|-|TRBV5-1|-
CASSAPSDTQYF
TGCGCCAGCAGCGCCCCCAGTGATACGCAGTATTTT
>TRBJ2-7|TRBD2|TRBV4-2|-
CASSQDAGVSYEQYF
TGTGCCAGCAGCCAAGATGCGGGGGTCTCCTACGAGCAGTACTTC
>TRBJ2-7|TRBD2|TRBV18|-
CASSPPRGGGSYEQYF
TGTGCCAGCTCACCACCGCGGGGGGGCGGGTCCTACGAGCAGTACTTC
>TRBJ2-7|-|TRBV11-3|-
CASSFASSYEQYF
TGTGCCAGCAGCTTCGCCAGCTCCTACGAGCAGTACTTC
>TRBJ2-3|-|TRBV7-4|-
CASSLGQDRTDTQYF
TGTGCCAGCAGCTTAGGGCAGGATCGCACAGATACGCAGTATTTT
>TRBJ2-7|-|TRBV7-9|-
CASSYSTASEQYF
TGTGCCAGCAGCTACTCGACGGCTAGCGAGCAGTACTTC
>TRBJ2-5|-|TRBV6-5|-
CASSREWADQETQYF
TGTGCCAGCAGCCGGGAATGGGCGGACCAAGAGACCCAGTACTTC
>TRBJ1-2|TRBD1|TRBV7-9|-
CASRLTTGWYGYTF
TGTGCCAGCAGACTAACGACAGGGTGGTATGGCTACACCTTC
>TRBJ1-1|TRBD1|TRBV5-4|-
CASSSGGFRDTEAFF
TGTGCCAGCAGCTCAGGGGGCTTCCGGGACACTGAAGCTTTCTTT
>TRBJ1-3|TRBD1|TRBV13|-
CASSTYRGYGNTIYF
TGTGCCAGCAGCACCTACAGGGGGTATGGAAACACCATATATTTT
>TRBJ2-7|-|TRBV4-1|-
CASSLYFQATYEQYF
TGCGCCAGCAGCCTATATTTCCAGGCCACCTACGAGCAGTACTTC
>TRBJ2-5|TRBD1|TRBV5-4|-
CASSLGQGQETQYF
TGTGCCAGCAGCTTGGGACAGGGGCAAGAGACCCAGTACTTC
>TRBJ1-5|-|TRBV7-9|-
CASSPHSDRPQPQHF
TGTGCCAGCAGCCCCCATAGTGACAGGCCTCAGCCCCAGCATTTT
>TRBJ1-5|TRBD1|TRBV18|-
CASSPGTGLQNQPQHF
TGTGCCAGCTCGCCCGGGACAGGCTTGCAAAATCAGCCCCAGCATTTT
>TRBJ2-1|-|TRBV10-3|-
CAISESGRVPLVF
TGTGCCATCAGTGAGTCGGGGAGAGTCCCTCTGGTCTTC
>TRBJ2-3|TRBD2|TRBV19|once
CASSGGGGSTDTQYF
TGTGCCAGTAGTGGCGGGGGGGGTAGCACAGATACGCAGTATTTT
>TRBJ2-3|TRBD2|TRBV11-2|-
CASSFSLAGGPQDTQYF
TGTGCCAGCAGCTTTTCGTTAGCGGGGGGGCCACAAGATACGCAGTATTTT
>TRBJ1-2|-|TRBV4-3|-
CASSQDPFYGYTF
TGCGCCAGCAGCCAAGACCCCTTCTATGGCTACACCTTC
>TRBJ1-2|-|TRBV6-1|-
CASSEGYYGYTF
TGTGCCAGCAGTGAGGGCTACTATGGCTACACCTTC
>TRBJ2-1|-|TRBV19|-
CASSAQGGTYNEQFF
TGTGCCAGTAGTGCACAGGGGGGGACATACAATGAGCAGTTCTTC
>TRBJ2-1|-|TRBV19|-
CASSPQASRGYNEQFF
TGTGCCAGTAGTCCCCAAGCCTCAAGGGGCTACAATGAGCAGTTCTTC
>TRBJ1-2|TRBD1|TRBV2|-
CASSTGGANYGYTF
TGTGCCAGCAGCACAGGGGGAGCTAACTATGGCTACACCTTC
>TRBJ1-2|TRBD1|TRBV6-5|-
CASSYSTGGRYGYTF
TGTGCCAGCAGTTACTCGACAGGGGGCAGGTATGGCTACACCTTC
>TRBJ1-3|-|TRBV4-3|few
CASSQALGQGGNTIYF
TGCGCCAGCAGCCAGGCCTTGGGGCAGGGAGGAAACACCATATATTTT
>TRBJ2-2|-|TRBV9|once
CASSVEPHGRGEVTGELFF
TGTGCCAGCAGCGTAGAACCCCACGGGCGCGGGGAGGTCACCGGGGAGCTGTTTTTT
>TRBJ2-2|-|TRBV15|-
CATSRAGGRTGELFF
TGTGCCACCAGCAGAGCTGGGGGCCGCACCGGGGAGCTGTTTTTT